The 18 T cell receptor beta chains below all came from one sample that was sequenced in a study of T cell responses to AZD1222 COVID-19 vaccine. Measured with immunoSEQ multiplex PCR; TCRdb has only the in-frame clones, and not every one. The data contain fewer than 100,000 clones, approximately 94% of them seen just once; the ten biggest clones take up roughly 13%. Sequencing was performed on peripheral blood, taken on day 0 of AZD1222 vaccination. The source of these receptors is an adult in good health.

The J gene is TRBJ1-1, the V gene TRBV3-1 (or the pseudogene TRBV3-2), with D hard to call. Germline loops: CDR1 LGHDT, CDR2 YNNKEL (reference sequence). V lost 7 bases to trimming and J lost 1 base, with 13 bases between them. The CDR3 has 14 residues. In nucleotides, the CDR3 is TGTGCCAGCACCCCAGGAACAAGGAACACTGAAGCTTTCTTT. The encoded protein is CASTPGTRNTEAFF.

The gene calls are TRBV6-5 and TRBJ2-5; D is perhaps TRBD1 (5 bases). V was clipped by 0 bases and J by 3 bases, with 8 bases between them. This CDR3 region has 14 residues. The germline gives CDR1 MNHEY, CDR2 SVGAGI. The chain's CDR3 is CASSYSSGKETQYF. The CDR3 DNA follows: TGTGCCAGCAGTTACTCTTCAGGGAAAGAGACCCAGTACTTC.

The gene calls are TRBV6-2 or TRBV6-3 and TRBJ1-5, with TRBD1 matching over 7 bases. Germline CDR1 MNHEY, CDR2 SVGEGT. Trimming at V came to 2 bases and at J to 7 bases, leaving 5 bases not matched to a gene. The CDR3 length is 14 residues. The DNA of the CDR3 is TGTGCCAGCAGTTACCGCAGGGGGTTACAGCCCCAGCATTTT. It encodes CASSYRRGLQPQHF.

The rearrangement joins TRBV2 to TRBJ1-1; no firm D call. Germline CDR1 is SNHLY and CDR2 is FYNNEI. CDR3 size: 15 residues. V lost 6 bases, J lost 3 bases, and 17 bases lay in between. DNA of the CDR3: TGTGCCAGCAGGATTCTACCGGCGGCCTACACTGAAGCTTTCTTT. This codes for CASRILPAAYTEAFF.

This chain links TRBV12-3 or TRBV12-4 with TRBJ1-5; no clear D. This CDR3 region has 13 residues. Trimming removed 5 bases at V and 4 bases at J, with 9 bases between. CDR3 sequence reads: CASSIRENQPQHF. For the CDR3, the DNA is TGTGCCAGCAGTATCCGAGAGAATCAGCCCCAGCATTTT.

V usage is TRBV11-2 and J usage is TRBJ2-5, with D possibly being TRBD2 (6 bases). This CDR3 is 13 amino acids long. With 3 bases removed from V and 7 bases from J, the gap between germline ends came to 12 bases. Germline CDR1 and CDR2: SGHAT and FQNNGV. The CDR3 loop is CASSFTSPGTQYF. The CDR3 DNA follows: TGTGCCAGCAGCTTTACTAGCCCCGGGACCCAGTACTTC.

V usage is TRBV29-1 and J usage is TRBJ1-3; 8 bases agree with TRBD1. The CDR3 consists of 13 residues. The J segment lost 4 bases and the V segment lost 7 bases, leaving 6 bases of the junction unmatched. Germline values: CDR1 SQVTM, CDR2 ANQGSEA. CDR3 sequence reads: CSARQGTGNTIYF. As DNA, the CDR3 is TGCAGCGCCCGACAGGGGACAGGAAACACCATATATTTT.

The chain joins TRBV3-1 (or the pseudogene TRBV3-2) to TRBJ1-4; no clear D gene. V lost 4 bases and J 3 bases, leaving 12 bases between the germline ends. The CDR3 spans 15 residues. Germline-derived CDR1 and CDR2 are LGHDT and YNNKEL (reference sequence). The CDR3 DNA sequence: TGTGCCAGCAGCCCACACCCGGGCTCTAATGAAAAACTGTTTTTT. Translated, it gives CASSPHPGSNEKLFF.

The V gene is TRBV4-3, the J gene TRBJ2-1, with 13 bases identical to TRBD2. The CDR3 has 18 amino acids. With 1 base clipped from V and 2 bases from J, the junction kept 5 bases outside the gene matches. Germline V lookup: CDR1 LGHNA, CDR2 YSLEER. The CDR3 nucleotides read TGCGCCAGCAGCCAAGCCAGACTAGCGGGAGGACCCTACAATGAGCAGTTCTTC. This gives the protein CASSQARLAGGPYNEQFF.

The chain carries TRBV6-2 or TRBV6-3 and TRBJ2-6; tentatively, D is TRBD1 (5 bases). V lost 2 bases and J lost 12, with 5 bases in between. Germline CDR1 reads MNHEY; CDR2 reads SVGEGT. There are 11 residues in the CDR3. CDR3 loop: CASSYDSVLTF. The CDR3 nucleotides read TGTGCCAGCAGTTACGACAGCGTCCTGACTTTC.

The chain couples TRBV4-1 to TRBJ1-3; tentative D call: TRBD1 (5 bases). CDR1 MGHRA and CDR2 YSYEKL come from the germline V gene. The CDR3 runs to 16 residues. Trimming removed 0 bases at V and 0 bases at J, with 9 bases between. The CDR3 DNA reads as TGCGCCAGCAGCCAAGAAGGGAGGGGCTCTGGAAACACCATATATTTT. Translated, it gives CASSQEGRGSGNTIYF.

The chain recombines TRBV6-5 with TRBJ2-7; 7 nucleotides line up with TRBD1. CDR3 length: 14 residues. Germline V gene sequence: CDR1 MNHEY, CDR2 SVGAGI. V lost 6 bases, J lost 4 bases, and 9 bases stayed unmatched. CDR3 coding DNA: TGTGCCAGCAGGCGAACAGGGGCCCGATACGAGCAGTACTTC. Protein: CASRRTGARYEQYF.

This sequence joins TRBV7-8 and TRBJ2-5, with 15 nucleotides matching TRBD2. This CDR3 is built from 16 residues. The V gene end was trimmed by 4 bases and the J gene end by 5 bases; junction bases not matched to a gene: 5. CDR1 and CDR2 (germline): SGHVS, FQNEAQ. This CDR3 is CASSSVGLAGGETQYF. CDR3 DNA: TGTGCCAGCAGCTCAGTGGGACTAGCGGGAGGTGAGACCCAGTACTTC.

This chain connects TRBV5-5 to TRBJ2-1; a weak D match, TRBD2 (6 bases). This CDR3 is built from 15 residues. Germline V gene data show CDR1 as SGHKS and CDR2 as YYEKEE (reference sequence). V was pared by 3 bases and J by 5 bases, with 15 bases between. CDR3 DNA: TGTGCCAGCAGCTCCCGGGACTGGGGGAACAATGAGCAGTTCTTC. Its protein is CASSSRDWGNNEQFF. Based on the CDR3 plus reference TRBV5-5 and TRBJ2-1, the full variable domain is DAGVTQSPTHLIKTRGQQVTLRCSPISGHKSVSWYQQVLGQGPQFIFQYYEKEERGRGNFPDRFSARQFPNYSSELNVNALLLGDSALYLCASSSRDWGNNEQFFGPGTRLTVL.

V usage is TRBV9 and J usage is TRBJ2-2, with 12 bases matching TRBD2. The CDR3 has 16 residues. The germline CDR1 and CDR2 sequences are SGDLS and YYNGEE. Losses at the gene ends were 4 bases for V and 2 bases for J; bases not matched to a gene: 3. CDR3 DNA sequence: TGTGCCAGCAGCTTGGGACTAGCGGGTAACACCGGGGAGCTGTTTTTT. Residues: CASSLGLAGNTGELFF.

The chain combines TRBV9 with TRBJ1-4; unclear D gene. CDR3 length: 15 amino acids. In germline, CDR1 is SGDLS, CDR2 YYNGEE. V was trimmed by 4 bases and J by 0 bases, leaving 10 bases between them. The CDR3 here is CASSPHDATNEKLFF. In DNA form, the CDR3 reads TGTGCCAGCAGCCCCCACGATGCAACTAATGAAAAACTGTTTTTT. The whole variable domain, remainder taken from reference TRBV9 and TRBJ1-4, is DSGVTQTPKHLITATGQRVTLRCSPRSGDLSVYWYQQSLDQGLQFLIQYYNGEERAKGNILERFSAQQFPDLHSELNLSSLELGDSALYFCASSPHDATNEKLFFGSGTQLSVL.

This clone was seen a few times. The genes are TRBV4-1 and TRBJ1-4; 11 nucleotides align to TRBD1. Germline V CDR1 and CDR2: MGHRA, YSYEKL. The CDR3 sequence is 20 residues long. With 8 bases clipped from V and 7 bases from J, the junction kept 24 bases outside the gene matches. CDR3 sequence: CASSRDPGQGVGGFGEKLFF. In DNA form, the CDR3 reads TGCGCCAGCTCCCGGGACCCGGGACAGGGGGTCGGGGGGTTTGGTGAAAAACTGTTTTTT.

This clone was detected once. The chain links TRBV27 to TRBJ1-1, with TRBD1 identical over 7 bases. Germline V CDR1 and CDR2: MNHEY, SMNVEV (reference sequence). V was clipped by 4 bases and J by 6 bases; unmatched bases: 5. The CDR3 sequence is 13 residues long. CDR3 residues: CASSSTGLAEAFF. The CDR3 DNA reads as TGTGCCAGCAGTTCGACAGGGCTGGCTGAAGCTTTCTTT.